This TCR beta chain was documented in a study of Graves' ophthalmopathy and Graves' hyperthyroidism. RNA transcripts provided the template for amplifying TCR beta CDR3 regions. Second-round multiplex PCR came after first-round RT-PCR with HTBI primers. From the multiplex PCR reads, TCRdb called clonotypes with MiXCR, one entry per CDR3 protein. The data hold under 200,000 distinct CDR3 sequences, with less than 45% observed a single time. On this clonotype itself: The antigen is undetermined.

Other autoimmune disease, uncontrolled infection, pregnancy and lactation led to exclusion. It was from 9.5 to 10 ml of fresh peripheral blood that the PBMCs came. Study results and caveats: Detection in blood was also observed for most expanded thyroid clonotypes above 0.001 frequency.

The CDR3 length is 17 residues. Germline V lookup: CDR1 LNHDA, CDR2 SQIVND (reference sequence). V gave up 6 bases and J gave up 1 base; unmatched junction bases: 6. This chain links TRBV19 with TRBJ2-4; 13 nucleotides line up with TRBD2. This TCR was recovered from a middle-aged woman with Graves' ophthalmopathy. The sample was peripheral blood. The CDR3 reads CASRTSGGGWAKNIQYF. For the CDR3, the DNA is TGTGCCAGTAGAACTAGCGGGGGGGGGTGGGCCAAAAACATTCAGTACTTC.